The 2 T cell receptor beta chains given below trace back to one sample, sequenced in a study of cytomegalovirus exposure and HLA in healthy donors. PCR involved 60 Vbeta and 13 Jbeta primers. TCRdb's copy holds only in-frame clones and misses some; the assay was immunoSEQ multiplex PCR. Found here are more than 50,000 clones; the top ten clones hold about 9.2%. Sample: PBMCs. These receptors were collected from a man aged 45-65 years in good health and CMV-seropositive.

The V gene is TRBV21-1, the J gene TRBJ1-2; TRBD1 is the table's D call and was not checked against the DNA. TRBV21-1 corresponds to a pseudogene. This CDR3 region has 17 residues. CDR3 nucleotides: TGTGCCAGCAGCTGGCGTCTAAGGACAGGCCGCAACTATGGCTACACCTTC. Its translation is CASSWRLRTGRNYGYTF.

The chain joins TRBV18 to TRBJ2-1; the match to TRBD2 covers 9 bases. With V trimmed by 0 bases and J by 4 bases, 10 bases remained unmatched. Germline V gene data show CDR1 as KGHSH and CDR2 as LQKENI. This CDR3 region has 18 residues. The CDR3 DNA is TGTGCCAGCTCACCACCTATCCATTTGGCGGGGGGGTACAATGAGCAGTTCTTC. Its protein is CASSPPIHLAGGYNEQFF.